This T cell receptor (beta chain) was retrieved from a study of cytomegalovirus exposure and HLA in healthy donors. About the study: Earlier findings included 90 million to 120 million unique TCR beta sequences obtained from 150 million to 200 million T cells.

A word on this clone: Its antigen is still unknown.

The CDR3 contains 15 residues. Germline assignment: CDR1 SGHRS and CDR2 YFSETQ. V was pared by 7 bases and J by 2 bases, with 6 bases of the junction left unmatched. Study-wide findings and caveats: Common viral pathogens seemed to be connected with several of the most significant clusters, according to a later analysis. A link between a missense DCLRE1C variant and TCR beta V- and J-gene trimming emerged from a later analysis.

PCR amplification relied on 60 Vbeta primers (plus 13 Jbeta primers). Per the authors' pipeline: Later, roughly 80 million unique TCR beta chains were counted in an analysis, and 8.5 million to 13 million of them were shared. Clones were sequenced by immunoSEQ multiplex PCR, and TCRdb holds only the in-frame ones, with some missing. V, J and clone size reflect that table, while D and trimming were determined from the DNA. The sample has more than 75,000 clones, roughly 70% seen once. This chain links TRBV5-1 with TRBJ2-3; 11 positions agree with TRBD2. The receptor comes from a man between 35 and 55 years old in good health and CMV-seropositive. The sequencing input was PBMCs. The CDR3 DNA follows: TGCGCCAGCTCGCCGGGACTAGCGGTCACAGATACGCAGTATTTT. This codes for CASSPGLAVTDTQYF.